The 16 T cell receptor beta chains in this list originate from one sample, sequenced in a study of CD8+CD57+ T cells in acquired aplastic anemia. Using genomic DNA as the template, TCR beta VDJ and CDR3 profiling was carried out. MiXCR, applied by TCRdb to the reads, yields one record per CDR3 protein. This sample has around 190,000 distinct CDR3 sequences, with approximately 50% found just once. Sample: sorted CD4+, CD8+, or CD8+CD57+ T cells (not recorded which) from PBMCs. The origin of the receptors is a human donor in good health, serving as a control.

The gene calls are TRBV2 and TRBJ2-7, with 9 bases lining up with TRBD2. This CDR3 has 13 amino acids. CDR1 is SNHLY, CDR2 FYNNEI, per germline. J was trimmed by 11 bases and V by 3 bases; bases with no gene match: 8. The CDR3: CASSELAGSHEYF. The CDR3, as DNA: TGTGCCAGCAGTGAGCTAGCGGGGAGCCATGAGTACTTC.

This clonotype appeared once. An end of the junction does not agree with germline; a read error may underlie this. The chain combines TRBV9 with TRBJ1-2; the D gene is possibly TRBD1 (5 bases). The CDR3 extends over 10 amino acids. Germline V lookup: CDR1 SGDLS, CDR2 YYNGEE. CDR3 sequence reads: CASSRDGGNF. CDR3 bases: TGTGCCAGCAGCCGGGACGGCGGCAACTTT.

This chain's CDR3 is CARKGGGVSTDTQYF. The CDR3 bases are TGTGCCAGAAAGGGGGGTGGGGTTAGCACAGATACGCAGTATTTT. The gene calls are TRBV2 and TRBJ2-3; the D call may be TRBD1 or TRBD2 (6 bases each). CDR1 is SNHLY and CDR2 is FYNNEI in the germline V gene. The V end lost 9 bases, the J end lost 0 bases, and 16 bases lay between the germline ends. The CDR3 is 15 amino acids.

As to this clonotype: A junction boundary mismatches the germline segment, possibly from a read error. This chain uses TRBV5-1 with TRBJ2-2; D could derive from TRBD1 or TRBD2 (5 bases each). The CDR3 is 15 amino acids. Per the germline V gene, CDR1 is SGHRS and CDR2 is YFSETQ. CDR3 loop: CASSLAAGNTGELSW. The CDR3, as DNA: TGCGCCAGCAGCTTGGCAGCAGGGAACACCGGGGAGCTGTCTTGG. The entire variable domain, with the rest obtained from reference TRBV5-1 and TRBJ2-2, is as follows: KAGVTQTPRYLIKTRGQQVTLSCSPISGHRSVSWYQQTPGQGLQFLFEYFSETQRNKGNFPGRFSGRQFSNSRSEMNVSTLELGDSALYLCASSLAAGNTGELSWGEGSRLTVL.

This chain uses TRBV29-1 with TRBJ2-7, with a weak D call TRBD1 (6 bases). This CDR3 region has 13 residues. The ends were cut back, 6 bases at V and 1 base at J, with 13 bases in the middle. Germline V gene lookup returns CDR1 SQVTM and CDR2 ANQGSEA. This CDR3 is CSVVLRGSYEQYF. The CDR3 DNA reads as TGCAGCGTCGTACTCAGGGGTTCCTACGAGCAGTACTTC.

The chain couples TRBV20-1 to TRBJ2-1; 9 bases fit TRBD2. The V segment lost 2 bases and the J segment 7 bases; nucleotides outside the gene matches: 3. CDR1 DFQATT and CDR2 SNEGSKA come from the germline V gene (reference sequence). The CDR3 spans 13 residues. CDR3 sequence reads: CSARSLAGNEQFF. CDR3 DNA: TGCAGTGCTAGAAGTCTAGCGGGGAATGAGCAGTTCTTC.

This clonotype was observed once. This chain links TRBV7-9 with TRBJ2-7; D gene ambiguous. Trimming shortened V by 6 bases and J by 3 bases, and 15 bases separated the two germline ends. Germline CDR1 SEHNR, CDR2 FQNEAQ (reference sequence). The CDR3 consists of 14 residues. The CDR3, as DNA: TGTGCCAGCAGTACTAACCCTAAAAGCTACGAGCAGTACTTC. As protein: CASSTNPKSYEQYF.

This chain joins TRBV7-3 and TRBJ2-1; D unresolved. Germline loops: CDR1 SGHTA, CDR2 FQGTGA. V was pared by 1 base and J by 4 bases, with 11 bases between. The CDR3 runs to 15 residues. The CDR3 nucleotides are TGTGCCAGCAGCTTAAACTACCAGAGATACAATGAGCAGTTCTTC. It codes for CASSLNYQRYNEQFF.

This clonotype was counted once. This chain connects TRBV6-4 to TRBJ1-5; D not resolved. Germline V lookup: CDR1 MRHNA, CDR2 SNTAGT. The CDR3 runs to 13 residues. V was pared by 3 bases and J by 9 bases, with 12 bases between. The CDR3 sequence: CASSEGPARPQHF. The CDR3 region has the DNA TGTGCCAGCAGTGAAGGCCCGGCCAGGCCCCAGCATTTT.

This clonotype was observed at least ten times. This chain joins TRBV7-8 and TRBJ2-4; 9 nucleotides line up with TRBD1. Germline loops: CDR1 SGHVS, CDR2 FQNEAQ. V shed 1 base, J shed 6 bases, and the junction held 4 bases outside the gene matches. The CDR3 runs 15 residues. CDR3: CASSLVGQGVNIQYF. CDR3 nucleotide sequence: TGTGCCAGCAGCTTAGTGGGACAGGGAGTAAACATTCAGTACTTC.

The rearrangement links TRBV7-3 to TRBJ1-2; 9 bases fit TRBD1. This CDR3 spans 14 amino acids. V shed 4 bases and J 6 bases; nucleotides not matched to a gene: 6. Looked up from germline, CDR1 is SGHTA and CDR2 is FQGTGA. The CDR3 sequence is CASSSEQGANGYTF. The CDR3 DNA reads TGTGCCAGCAGCTCGGAACAGGGGGCTAATGGCTACACCTTC.

Notes on this clonotype: The conserved phenylalanine or tryptophan is not found at the CDR3 terminus, so this likely reflects a read error. It is unclear where the CDR3 begins or ends on the DNA, so no DNA is shown, and the CDR3 is as TCRdb lists it. V and J are TRBV20-1 and TRBJ1-6. From germline, CDR1 is DFQATT and CDR2 SNEGSKA (reference sequence). The CDR3 contains 9 residues when both ends are counted. CDR3 protein: CSATYGILS.

The chain couples TRBV7-8 to TRBJ1-2; TRBD1 is a possible D gene (6 bases). Germline loops: CDR1 SGHVS, CDR2 FQNEAQ. V was clipped by 2 bases and J by 5 bases, with 15 bases between them. The CDR3 length is 15 residues. For the CDR3, the DNA is TGTGCCAGCAGCTTAAAAACAGGGATTGATTATGGCTACACCTTC. This encodes CASSLKTGIDYGYTF.

Many counts were recorded for this clonotype. This sequence joins TRBV20-1 and TRBJ1-4, with D possibly being TRBD1 (6 bases). The CDR3 loop spans 14 amino acids. Looked up from germline, CDR1 is DFQATT and CDR2 is SNEGSKA (reference sequence). Between the trimmed V and J ends, which lost 5 bases and 4 bases, there was a span of 14 bases. The CDR3 bases are TGCAGTGCTCGGGAGGGGGGGTTTAATGAAAAACTGTTTTTT. The encoded protein is CSAREGGFNEKLFF.

The chain carries TRBV2 and TRBJ1-2; D is ambiguous. Germline assignment: CDR1 SNHLY and CDR2 FYNNEI. V lost 8 bases, J lost 4 bases, and 17 bases lay in between. The CDR3 runs 14 residues. The CDR3 nucleotides are TGTGCCAGCCTAAGCCCGGCAGGAATCTATGGCTACACCTTC. Its protein is CASLSPAGIYGYTF.

The chain couples TRBV19 to TRBJ1-5; 8 bases are shared with TRBD1. Losses at the gene ends were 9 bases for V and 11 bases for J; bases not matched to a gene: 9. Germline-derived CDR1 and CDR2 are LNHDA and SQIVND (reference sequence). The CDR3 covers 12 residues. The CDR3 region is CASTDREQSQHF. Here the CDR3 DNA reads TGTGCCAGCACGGACAGGGAGCAGTCCCAGCATTTT.